One and the same sample provided the 12 T cell receptor beta chains below, sequenced in a study of PD-1 blockade in classical Hodgkin lymphoma. Sequencing used immunoSEQ multiplex PCR; TCRdb keeps in-frame clones, though not all of them. There are 45,000 to 65,000 clones in the sample; 73% occur only once, and less than 15% lies in the top ten. No patient escaped relapse after autologous stem cell transplantation, and brentuximab vedotin exposure varied. The material was peripheral blood mononuclear cells (PBMCs), obtained before the second cycle of nivolumab. These receptor sequences come from a human donor with classical Hodgkin lymphoma.

This clone was counted once. This chain links TRBV7-9 with TRBJ2-2, with unresolved D. Trimming removed 5 bases at V and 2 bases at J, with 3 bases between. Germline CDR1 reads SEHNR; CDR2 reads FQNEAQ (reference sequence). The length of the CDR3 is 12 residues. CDR3 nucleotides: TGTGCCAGCAGCGTTAACACCGGGGAGCTGTTTTTT. Residues: CASSVNTGELFF.

The rearrangement uses TRBV2 and TRBJ1-5; D not resolved. Trimming pared 1 base from V and 6 bases from J, leaving 7 bases between. This CDR3 is 13 amino acids long. The germline V gene has CDR1 SNHLY and CDR2 FYNNEI. The CDR3 sequence: CASSEEGFQPQHF. The CDR3 coding sequence is TGTGCCAGCAGTGAAGAAGGGTTTCAGCCCCAGCATTTT. Combining the CDR3 with reference TRBV2 and TRBJ1-5 gives the whole variable domain EPEVTQTPSHQVTQMGQEVILRCVPISNHLYFYWYRQILGQKVEFLVSFYNNEISEKSEIFDDQFSVERPDGSNFTLKIRSTKLEDSAMYFCASSEEGFQPQHFGDGTRLSIL.

The rearrangement joins TRBV27 to TRBJ1-1, with D uncertain. V was pared by 1 base and J by 8 bases, with 11 bases between. Germline CDR1 MNHEY, CDR2 SMNVEV (reference sequence). CDR3 length equals 13 residues. DNA of the CDR3: TGTGCCAGCAGTTTATTCTCAGGCCCAGAAGCTTTCTTT. Residues: CASSLFSGPEAFF.

The V call is TRBV4-1, the J call TRBJ1-1; the match to TRBD1 covers 7 bases. This CDR3 region has 17 residues. Unmatched junction bases numbered 13, after V lost 5 bases and J lost 1 base. Per the germline V gene, CDR1 is MGHRA and CDR2 is YSYEKL. The CDR3 DNA is TGCGCCAGCAGCTATCTGGGCTGGACAGGTGAGAACACTGAAGCTTTCTTT. This gives the protein CASSYLGWTGENTEAFF.

With regard to this clone: This same CDR3 is encoded by further DNA sequences in the sample. This sequence joins TRBV30 and TRBJ2-2; D gene unclear. Trimming pared 4 bases from V and 2 bases from J, leaving 11 bases between. The length of the CDR3 is 14 residues. Germline V gives CDR1 GTSNPN, CDR2 SVGIG (reference sequence). The CDR3 DNA is TGTGCCTGGACTTTTGGACCAAACACCGGGGAGCTGTTTTTT. This codes for CAWTFGPNTGELFF. Based on the CDR3 plus reference TRBV30 and TRBJ2-2, the full variable domain is SQTIHQWPATLVQPVGSPLSLECTVEGTSNPNLYWYRQAAGRGLQLLFYSVGIGQISSEVPQNLSASRPQDRQFILSSKKLLLSDSGFYLCAWTFGPNTGELFFGEGSRLTVL.

This clone was counted only a few times. The chain combines TRBV6-5 with TRBJ1-1; D not resolved. Germline V gene lookup returns CDR1 MNHEY and CDR2 SVGAGI. CDR3 length: 13 amino acids. With 4 bases removed from V and 5 bases from J, the gap between germline ends came to 11 bases. The DNA of the CDR3 is TGTGCCAGCAGTTCGACCCTGGTGACTGAAGCTTTCTTT. Residues: CASSSTLVTEAFF.

The chain links TRBV6-5 to TRBJ1-1, with D tentatively TRBD1 (6 bases). The germline V gene encodes CDR1 MNHEY and CDR2 SVGAGI. Deletions cut 11 bases from V and 0 bases from J, with 13 bases between. CDR3 size: 13 residues. Here the CDR3 reads CAVRGPMNTEAFF. The CDR3 DNA reads TGTGCCGTCAGGGGTCCCATGAACACTGAAGCTTTCTTT.

This clone occurred once. This chain joins TRBV29-1 and TRBJ1-1; D is perhaps TRBD1 (6 bases). Looked up from germline, CDR1 is SQVTM and CDR2 is ANQGSEA. The germline V and J ends were trimmed by 3 bases and 3 bases, with 14 bases remaining between them. CDR3 length: 14 residues. The DNA for the CDR3 is TGCAGCGTTGATCGGGGGCAGGGCCACACTGAAGCTTTCTTT. It is translated as CSVDRGQGHTEAFF. Full variable domain (remainder filled in from reference TRBV29-1 and TRBJ1-1): SAVISQKPSRDICQRGTSLTIQCQVDSQVTMMFWYRQQPGQSLTLIATANQGSEATYESGFVIDKFPISRPNLTFSTLTVSNMSPEDSSIYLCSVDRGQGHTEAFFGQGTRLTVV.

The gene calls are TRBV7-9 and TRBJ2-5; D not certain. The length of the CDR3 is 15 residues. V was clipped by 2 bases and J by 0 bases, with 10 bases between them. Germline values: CDR1 SEHNR, CDR2 FQNEAQ (reference sequence). CDR3 DNA: TGTGCCAGCAGCTTACGCCCGGAGTACCAAGAGACCCAGTACTTC. Amino acid sequence: CASSLRPEYQETQYF.

The chain uses TRBV19 and TRBJ1-5; TRBD1 is a possible D gene (6 bases). The length of the CDR3 is 14 residues. Germline assignment: CDR1 LNHDA and CDR2 SQIVND (reference sequence). Between the trimmed V and J ends, which lost 7 bases and 6 bases, there was a span of 16 bases. CDR3 sequence (DNA): TGTGCCAGTACGGGGGCGCCGGGTGTTCAGCCCCAGCATTTT. It is translated as CASTGAPGVQPQHF.

J is TRBJ1-5 and V is TRBV4-1; 7 bases are shared with TRBD1. J lost 10 bases, V lost 1 base, and 10 bases had no gene match. Germline V CDR1 and CDR2: MGHRA, YSYEKL. This CDR3 is 15 amino acids long. In DNA, the CDR3 is TGCGCCAGCAGCCAAGCAGACAGGGAGGGCCCTCCCCAGCATTTT. Translation gives CASSQADREGPPQHF.

V is TRBV19 and J is TRBJ2-1, with 8 bases that match TRBD1. With 5 bases clipped from V and 7 bases from J, the junction kept 13 bases outside the gene matches. Germline lookup yields CDR1 LNHDA and CDR2 SQIVND (reference sequence). The CDR3 totals 16 residues. The CDR3 DNA sequence: TGTGCCAGTAGTTCGGTTACAGGGGGAAAAGCTAATGAGCAGTTCTTC. As protein: CASSSVTGGKANEQFF.